The rows below give T cell receptor beta chains drawn from one sample of a study of cytomegalovirus exposure and HLA in healthy donors. The table came from immunoSEQ multiplex PCR; TCRdb's copy has only in-frame clones and leaves some out. The sample holds about 200,000 clones; around 86% are singletons and the top ten take around 1.5%. What was sequenced was PBMCs. These receptors originate from a young woman in good health and CMV-seronegative. CDR3s include the opening cysteine and the closing phenylalanine or tryptophan. The D gene is left open where the match is weak.

J gene: TRBJ2-3
V gene: TRBV5-1
D gene: -
CDR3 protein: CASSLAFLTGTQYF
CDR3 DNA: TGCGCCAGCAGCTTGGCCTTCCTAACGGGTACGCAGTATTTT

J gene: TRBJ2-7
V gene: TRBV19
D gene: TRBD1
CDR3 protein: CASRAGTGKGYEQYF
CDR3 DNA: TGTGCCAGTAGGGCCGGGACAGGGAAAGGCTACGAGCAGTACTTC

J gene: TRBJ1-4
V gene: TRBV28
D gene: TRBD1
CDR3 protein: CASILSTGAGEKLFF
CDR3 DNA: TGTGCCAGCATTCTTTCGACAGGGGCAGGGGAAAAACTGTTTTTT

J gene: TRBJ2-3
V gene: TRBV25-1
D gene: -
CDR3 protein: CASSEGTGTSTDTQYF
CDR3 DNA: TGTGCCAGCAGTGAGGGTACAGGGACCAGCACAGATACGCAGTATTTT

J gene: TRBJ2-3
V gene: TRBV29-1
D gene: TRBD1
CDR3 protein: CSVVEGAVTDTQYF
CDR3 DNA: TGCAGCGTCGTTGAGGGGGCTGTCACAGATACGCAGTATTTT

J gene: TRBJ2-1
V gene: TRBV29-1
D gene: TRBD2
CDR3 protein: CSVRPGGRGGEQFF
CDR3 DNA: TGCAGCGTTCGGCCCGGGGGGAGAGGTGGTGAGCAGTTCTTC

J gene: TRBJ1-1
V gene: TRBV10-3
D gene: TRBD1
CDR3 protein: CAIQGALNTEAFF
CDR3 DNA: TGTGCCATCCAGGGGGCGCTTAACACTGAAGCTTTCTTT

J gene: TRBJ1-2
V gene: TRBV6-1
D gene: -
CDR3 protein: CASQNGNYGYTF
CDR3 DNA: TGTGCCAGCCAAAACGGTAACTATGGCTACACCTTC

J gene: TRBJ1-2
V gene: TRBV5-6
D gene: TRBD1
CDR3 protein: CASSLSPYGTGVNYGYTF
CDR3 DNA: TGTGCCAGCAGCCTTAGCCCATATGGGACAGGGGTCAACTATGGCTACACCTTC

J gene: TRBJ1-1
V gene: TRBV7-2
D gene: -
CDR3 protein: CASSPRAGAMNTEAFF
CDR3 DNA: TGTGCCAGCAGCCCCCGAGCAGGGGCAATGAACACTGAAGCTTTCTTT

J gene: TRBJ1-6
V gene: TRBV11-2
D gene: -
CDR3 protein: CASSLSTGGSSPLHF
CDR3 DNA: TGTGCCAGCAGCTTATCGACAGGAGGTAGTTCACCCCTCCACTTT

J gene: TRBJ1-6
V gene: TRBV6-5
D gene: TRBD1
CDR3 protein: CASSSYPGQGRPLHF
CDR3 DNA: TGTGCCAGCAGTTCCTACCCGGGACAGGGAAGACCCCTCCACTTT